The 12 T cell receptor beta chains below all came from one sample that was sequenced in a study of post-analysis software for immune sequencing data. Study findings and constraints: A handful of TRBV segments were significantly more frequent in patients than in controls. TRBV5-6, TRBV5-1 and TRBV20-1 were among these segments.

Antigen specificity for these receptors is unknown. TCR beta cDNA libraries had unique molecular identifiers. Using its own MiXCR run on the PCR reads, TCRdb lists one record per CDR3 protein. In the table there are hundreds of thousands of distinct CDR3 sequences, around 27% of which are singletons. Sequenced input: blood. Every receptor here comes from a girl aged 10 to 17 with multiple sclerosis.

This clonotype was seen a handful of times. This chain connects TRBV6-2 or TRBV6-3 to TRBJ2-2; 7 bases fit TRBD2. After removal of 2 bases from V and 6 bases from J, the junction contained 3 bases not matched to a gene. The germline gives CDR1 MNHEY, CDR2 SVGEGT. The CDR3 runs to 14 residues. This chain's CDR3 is CASSYSGTAGELFF. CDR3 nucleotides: TGTGCCAGCAGTTACAGCGGGACGGCCGGGGAGCTGTTTTTT.

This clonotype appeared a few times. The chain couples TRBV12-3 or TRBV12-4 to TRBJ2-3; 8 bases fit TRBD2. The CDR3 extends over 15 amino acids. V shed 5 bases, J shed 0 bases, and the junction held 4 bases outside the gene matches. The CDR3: CASSLGTRSTDTQYF. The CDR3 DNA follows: TGTGCCAGCAGTCTAGGGACTAGAAGCACAGATACGCAGTATTTT.

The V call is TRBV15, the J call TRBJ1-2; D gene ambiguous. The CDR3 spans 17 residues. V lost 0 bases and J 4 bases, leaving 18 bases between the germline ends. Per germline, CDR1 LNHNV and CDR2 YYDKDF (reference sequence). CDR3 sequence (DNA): TGTGCCACCAGCAGAGACGGAGCATGGGGAAAGAGCTATGGCTACACCTTC. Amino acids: CATSRDGAWGKSYGYTF. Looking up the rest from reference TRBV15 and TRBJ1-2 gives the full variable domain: DAMVIQNPRYQVTQFGKPVTLSCSQTLNHNVMYWYQQKSSQAPKLLFHYYDKDFNNEADTPDNFQSRRPNTSFCFLDIRSPGLGDTAMYLCATSRDGAWGKSYGYTFGSGTRLTVV.

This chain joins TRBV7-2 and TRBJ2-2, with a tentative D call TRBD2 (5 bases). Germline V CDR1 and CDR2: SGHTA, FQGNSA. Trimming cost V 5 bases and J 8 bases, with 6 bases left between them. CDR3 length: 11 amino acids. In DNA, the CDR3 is TGTGCCAGCAGCCGAGGGGGGGAGCTGTTTTTT. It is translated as CASSRGGELFF.

The CDR3 DNA follows: TGCAGTGCTGGGCCCCCAGCACAAGAGACCCAGTACTTC. Its protein is CSAGPPAQETQYF. The genes are TRBV20-1 and TRBJ2-5; no definite D call. From germline, CDR1 is DFQATT and CDR2 SNEGSKA (reference sequence). The CDR3 extends over 13 amino acids. Between the trimmed V and J ends, which lost 5 bases and 2 bases, there was a span of 12 bases.

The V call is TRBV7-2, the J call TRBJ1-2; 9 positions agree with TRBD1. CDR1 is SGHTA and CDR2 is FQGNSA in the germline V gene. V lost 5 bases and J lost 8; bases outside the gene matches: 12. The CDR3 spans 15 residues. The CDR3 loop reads CASSHRGQGYGGYTF. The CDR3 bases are TGTGCCAGCAGCCATAGGGGACAGGGCTATGGGGGCTACACCTTC.

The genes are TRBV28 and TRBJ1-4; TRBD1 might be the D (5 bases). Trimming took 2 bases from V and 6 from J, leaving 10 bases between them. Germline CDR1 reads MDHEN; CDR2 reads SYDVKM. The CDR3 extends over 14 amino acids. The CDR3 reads CASSLPGVDEKLFF. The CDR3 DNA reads TGTGCCAGCAGTTTACCGGGGGTAGATGAAAAACTGTTTTTT.

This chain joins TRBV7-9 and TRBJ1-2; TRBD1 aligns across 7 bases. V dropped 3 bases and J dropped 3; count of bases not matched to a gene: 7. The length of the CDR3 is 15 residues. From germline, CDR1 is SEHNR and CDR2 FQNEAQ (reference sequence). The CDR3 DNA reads TGTGCCAGCAGCTTGTTCGGGGGGACAGACTATGGCTACACCTTC. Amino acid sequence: CASSLFGGTDYGYTF.

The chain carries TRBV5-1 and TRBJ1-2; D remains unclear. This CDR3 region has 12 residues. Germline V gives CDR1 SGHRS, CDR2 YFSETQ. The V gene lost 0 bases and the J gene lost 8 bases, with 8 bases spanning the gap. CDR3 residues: CASSLEGFGYTF. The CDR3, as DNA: TGCGCCAGCAGCTTGGAAGGGTTCGGCTACACCTTC.

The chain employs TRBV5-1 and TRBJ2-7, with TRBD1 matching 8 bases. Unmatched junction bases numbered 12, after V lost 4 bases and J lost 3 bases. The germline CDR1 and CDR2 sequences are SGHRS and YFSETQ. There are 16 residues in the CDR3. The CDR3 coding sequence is TGCGCCAGCAGCATATACACAGGGGGGACCAACTACGAGCAGTACTTC. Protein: CASSIYTGGTNYEQYF.

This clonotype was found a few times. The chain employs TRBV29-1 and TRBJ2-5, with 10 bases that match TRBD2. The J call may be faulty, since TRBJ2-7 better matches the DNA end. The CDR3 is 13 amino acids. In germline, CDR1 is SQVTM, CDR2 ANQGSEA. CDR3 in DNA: TGCAGCGTTGGGCTAGCGGGAGTTCGCGAGCAGTACTTC. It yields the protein CSVGLAGVREQYF.

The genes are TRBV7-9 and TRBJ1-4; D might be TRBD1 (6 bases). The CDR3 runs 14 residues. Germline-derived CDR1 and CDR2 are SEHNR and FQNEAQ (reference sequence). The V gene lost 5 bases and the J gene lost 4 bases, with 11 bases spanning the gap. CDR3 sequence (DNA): TGTGCCAGCAGCATAGGGGGAGTTAATGAAAAACTGTTTTTT. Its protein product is CASSIGGVNEKLFF.